One T cell receptor beta chain is described in this entry. This specimen belongs to a study of blood T cell repertoires in COVID-19. Germline V lookup: CDR1 SGHDT, CDR2 YYEEEE. The CDR3 extends over 13 amino acids. The V end was cut by 3 bases, the J end by 5 bases, with 11 bases between. In the authors' methods: Amplification of reference gene primers was used by the study to estimate nucleated cell counts. Method: immunoSEQ multiplex PCR; TCRdb's copy keeps in-frame clones and lacks some. V, J and clone size reflect that table, while D and trimming were determined from the DNA. The sample yields approximately 200,000 clones, 70% to 85% seen once. All enrollees were roughly 18 to 89 years old and from 20 to 25 US areas.

This receptor was identified in a woman aged 40 to 50 with acute COVID-19. Material for sequencing was PBMCs or T cells enriched from blood (not recorded which). The chain employs TRBV5-6 and TRBJ2-5; possible D gene TRBD1, 6 bases. This chain's CDR3 is CASSSHREETQYF. The CDR3 DNA reads as TGTGCCAGCAGCTCCCACAGGGAGGAGACCCAGTACTTC.